Each of the 22 T cell receptor beta chains below was sequenced from the same sample in a study of T cells after yellow fever vaccination. MiXCR was run by TCRdb on the 5' RACE reads, yielding one entry per CDR3 protein. The sample carries more than 300,000 distinct CDR3 sequences, over 8.5% recorded once. Sequencing used CD4+ T cells sorted from PBMCs, obtained 45 days after the yellow fever booster vaccination. The source of these receptors is a man aged 18 to 30 who received the YFV17D yellow fever vaccine.

The genes are TRBV6-1 and TRBJ1-2, with a tentative D call TRBD1 (6 bases). V lost 10 bases and J 5 bases, leaving 17 bases between the germline ends. Germline V gene sequence: CDR1 MNHNS, CDR2 SASEGT. The CDR3 sequence is 13 residues long. CDR3 DNA: TGTGCCACTTCGACAGGCACAGGGTATGGCTACACCTTC. This codes for CATSTGTGYGYTF.

The chain combines TRBV2 with TRBJ2-5; 8 nucleotides match TRBD2. Germline-derived CDR1 and CDR2 are SNHLY and FYNNEI. CDR3 length: 17 amino acids. V lost 6 bases to trimming and J lost 5 bases; unmatched junction nucleotides: 17. Here the CDR3 DNA reads TGTGCCAGCAGGGTTGGGCTGGCGTCGGGGGGGCTGGAGACCCAGTACTTC. The encoded protein is CASRVGLASGGLETQYF.

This clonotype was counted at least ten times. The chain uses TRBV20-1 and TRBJ1-2, with D perhaps TRBD1 (6 bases). Trimming cost V 1 base and J 4 bases, with 13 bases left between them. The length of the CDR3 is 14 residues. Germline V gene lookup returns CDR1 DFQATT and CDR2 SNEGSKA (reference sequence). The CDR3 loop reads CSARVPGASYGYTF. For the CDR3, the DNA is TGCAGTGCTAGAGTCCCAGGGGCCTCCTATGGCTACACCTTC.

The chain uses TRBV7-8 and TRBJ2-5, with 7 bases aligning to TRBD2. J lost 0 bases, V lost 3 bases, and 1 base had no gene match. The germline gives CDR1 SGHVS, CDR2 FQNEAQ. This CDR3 spans 14 amino acids. The CDR3 nucleotides are TGTGCCAGCAGCTTTGGGGGGGACCAAGAGACCCAGTACTTC. The encoded protein is CASSFGGDQETQYF. The whole variable domain, filled in from reference TRBV7-8 and TRBJ2-5, reads GAGVSQSPRYKVAKRGQDVALRCDPISGHVSLFWYQQALGQGPEFLTYFQNEAQLDKSGLPSDRFFAERPEGSVSTLKIQRTQQEDSAVYLCASSFGGDQETQYFGPGTRLLVL.

In this sample, this clonotype turned up a few times. This rearrangement joins TRBV29-1 to TRBJ2-1; weak D call: TRBD1 (5 bases). The CDR3 is 15 residues long. V was trimmed by 7 bases and J by 3 bases, leaving 19 bases between them. Per germline, CDR1 SQVTM and CDR2 ANQGSEA. CDR3 sequence reads: CSAWGAVRYYNEQFF. The CDR3 bases are TGCAGCGCGTGGGGCGCGGTGAGGTACTACAATGAGCAGTTCTTC.

At least ten counts were recorded for this clonotype. The chain has TRBV18 and TRBJ1-5, with TRBD1 identical over 8 bases. Germline V gives CDR1 KGHSH, CDR2 LQKENI. The CDR3 contains 15 residues. The ends lost 4 bases at V and 6 bases at J; junction bases unmatched: 8. The DNA for the CDR3 is TGTGCCAGCTCACTGGGACAGGCCTCAAGTCAGCCCCAGCATTTT. Translated: CASSLGQASSQPQHF. The full variable domain, its missing parts supplied by reference TRBV18 and TRBJ1-5, is NAGVMQNPRHLVRRRGQEARLRCSPMKGHSHVYWYRQLPEEGLKFMVYLQKENIIDESGMPKERFSAEFPKEGPSILRIQQVVRGDSAAYFCASSLGQASSQPQHFGDGTRLSIL.

The chain joins TRBV20-1 to TRBJ2-3; D is perhaps TRBD2 (5 bases). V lost 0 bases, J lost 2 bases, and 15 bases lay in between. Germline V CDR1 and CDR2: DFQATT, SNEGSKA (reference sequence). This CDR3 contains 16 residues. The CDR3 coding sequence is TGCAGTGCTAGAGACCTGGAGGACTTCCACACAGATACGCAGTATTTT. It yields the protein CSARDLEDFHTDTQYF.

This clonotype was picked up many times. The chain employs TRBV5-1 and TRBJ2-3, with no clear D. V lost 0 bases to trimming and J lost 0 bases, with 11 bases between them. The germline gives CDR1 SGHRS, CDR2 YFSETQ. The CDR3 is 16 residues long. CDR3 protein: CASSLDGRDSTDTQYF. The CDR3 DNA is TGCGCCAGCAGCTTGGATGGTCGTGATAGCACAGATACGCAGTATTTT.

This clonotype came up a few times. This chain joins TRBV6-1 and TRBJ1-5; D may be TRBD1 (5 bases). CDR3 length: 13 amino acids. Deletions cut 4 bases from V and 7 bases from J, with 11 bases between. Germline-derived CDR1 and CDR2 are MNHNS and SASEGT. This chain's CDR3 is CASSGIREQPQHF. In DNA, the CDR3 is TGTGCCAGCAGTGGCATCAGGGAGCAGCCCCAGCATTTT.

The chain combines TRBV12-3 or TRBV12-4 with TRBJ2-3; weak D call: TRBD2 (5 bases). Trimming left V 2 bases short and J 6 bases short, with 15 bases between. This CDR3 is built from 15 residues. The CDR3 DNA follows: TGTGCCAGCAGTTTACGGGGTGCCGGCCCGGATACGCAGTATTTT. Its translation is CASSLRGAGPDTQYF.

The J gene is TRBJ1-2, the V gene TRBV5-5; 7 bases align to TRBD1. This CDR3 has 14 residues. V shed 4 bases and J 3 bases; nucleotides not matched to a gene: 6. Germline lookup yields CDR1 SGHKS and CDR2 YYEKEE (reference sequence). CDR3 bases: TGTGCCAGCAGCAACAACAGGGGTCACTATGGCTACACCTTC. Protein: CASSNNRGHYGYTF.

This chain links TRBV29-1 with TRBJ2-3; 11 bases are a match to TRBD1. Trimming took 5 bases from V and 0 from J; bases not matched to a gene: 19. Germline CDR1 is SQVTM and CDR2 is ANQGSEA. This CDR3 has 20 residues. The DNA of the CDR3 is TGCAGCGTTAATCCCGGGACAGGGGGTTATGTTCGTCTTAGCACAGATACGCAGTATTTT. Protein: CSVNPGTGGYVRLSTDTQYF.

This clonotype was seen many times. J is TRBJ2-3 and V is TRBV7-3; no clear D. Germline loops: CDR1 SGHTA, CDR2 FQGTGA. Trimming took 6 bases from V and 2 from J, leaving 12 bases between them. The CDR3 consists of 14 residues. CDR3 protein: CASRMTGTTDTQYF. DNA of the CDR3: TGTGCCAGCAGGATGACCGGTACCACAGATACGCAGTATTTT.

The chain employs TRBV5-6 and TRBJ2-1; 8 nucleotides agree with TRBD2. This CDR3 spans 15 amino acids. The germline gives CDR1 SGHDT, CDR2 YYEEEE. V gave up 3 bases and J gave up 4 bases; unmatched junction bases: 6. CDR3 nucleotides: TGTGCCAGCAGCTCCACCGGGACTAGATACAATGAGCAGTTCTTC. Its protein is CASSSTGTRYNEQFF.

This clonotype was counted many times. V usage is TRBV19 and J usage is TRBJ1-5; D call uncertain. The CDR3 contains 13 residues. With 7 bases removed from V and 2 bases from J, the gap between germline ends came to 9 bases. Germline CDR1 is LNHDA and CDR2 is SQIVND (reference sequence). The CDR3 bases are TGTGCCAGTAAAAGGCTTGGCAATCAGCCCCAGCATTTT. Protein product: CASKRLGNQPQHF. Combining the CDR3 with reference TRBV19 and TRBJ1-5 gives the whole variable domain DGGITQSPKYLFRKEGQNVTLSCEQNLNHDAMYWYRQDPGQGLRLIYYSQIVNDFQKGDIAEGYSVSREKKESFPLTVTSAQKNPTAFYLCASKRLGNQPQHFGDGTRLSIL.

The sample holds a few counts of this clonotype. The V call is TRBV11-2, the J call TRBJ2-1; maybe TRBD2 (7 bases). Germline lookup yields CDR1 SGHAT and CDR2 FQNNGV. Trimming took off 8 bases at V and 2 bases at J, with 13 bases between the two ends. CDR3 size: 14 residues. CDR3 sequence reads: CASCRRGPYNEQFF. The CDR3 DNA reads TGTGCCAGCTGCCGGCGGGGGCCCTACAATGAGCAGTTCTTC.

This clonotype was detected only a few times. The chain employs TRBV27 and TRBJ2-3; D is perhaps TRBD1 (6 bases). The CDR3 is 15 residues long. Between the trimmed V and J ends, which lost 5 bases and 6 bases, there was a span of 18 bases. Germline lookup yields CDR1 MNHEY and CDR2 SMNVEV (reference sequence). The CDR3 DNA sequence: TGTGCCAGCAGTCCGAGGAGAGGGGGTAAGGATACGCAGTATTTT. Translating gives CASSPRRGGKDTQYF.

There are many counts of this clonotype. The gene calls are TRBV5-1 and TRBJ1-1, with D maybe TRBD1 (5 bases). The V end lost 2 bases, the J end lost 2 bases, and 10 bases lay between the germline ends. Per the germline V gene, CDR1 is SGHRS and CDR2 is YFSETQ. The CDR3 contains 14 residues. In DNA, the CDR3 is TGCGCCAGCAGCTTCAAGGGGCCCAACACTGAAGCTTTCTTT. Residues: CASSFKGPNTEAFF.

This clonotype appeared a few times. The V gene is TRBV4-2, the J gene TRBJ2-1, with 11 positions matching TRBD1. The germline gives CDR1 LGHNA, CDR2 YNFKEQ. The V and J ends lost 0 bases and 9 bases, in that order; junction bases with no gene match: 7. The CDR3 consists of 16 residues. In DNA form, the CDR3 reads TGTGCCAGCAGCCAAGATTTAGGACAGGGGGCGCGTGAGCAGTTCTTC. This encodes CASSQDLGQGAREQFF.

In its sample, this clonotype was seen many times. The chain recombines TRBV7-8 with TRBJ2-1; no reliable D call. Trimming took off 0 bases at V and 8 bases at J, with 5 bases between the two ends. The CDR3 runs to 12 residues. The germline V gene encodes CDR1 SGHVS and CDR2 FQNEAQ. The CDR3 DNA is TGTGCCAGCAGCTTAGCGTTCTATGAGCAGTTCTTC. Residues: CASSLAFYEQFF.

The chain couples TRBV6-6 to TRBJ1-5, with D possibly matching TRBD1 (6 bases). Germline CDR1 and CDR2: MNHNY and SVGAGI (reference sequence). The CDR3 is 18 amino acids. Deletions cut 2 bases from V and 0 bases from J, with 17 bases between. CDR3 sequence (DNA): TGTGCCAGCAGTTACCCCGGACAGTGGGGCTATAGCAATCAGCCCCAGCATTTT. Residues: CASSYPGQWGYSNQPQHF.

In its sample, this clonotype was seen a few times. The chain links TRBV4-2 to TRBJ1-1; 7 bases agree with TRBD1. CDR3 size: 15 residues. Germline-derived CDR1 and CDR2 are LGHNA and YNFKEQ. With V trimmed by 4 bases and J by 1 base, 6 bases remained unmatched. The CDR3 DNA sequence: TGTGCCAGCAGCCGGTCGGGACAGCCGAACACTGAAGCTTTCTTT. Encoded protein: CASSRSGQPNTEAFF.